Shown below are 24 T cell receptor beta chains from a single sample sequenced in a study of graft-versus-host responses after intestinal transplantation. Clones were sequenced by immunoSEQ multiplex PCR, and TCRdb holds only the in-frame ones, with some missing. Here the sample spans around 8,800 clones, about a quarter being singletons. Responder cells labeled with CFSE (roughly 200,000) were co-plated with irradiated stimulator cells labeled with violet dye (roughly 200,000). The sequencing used alloreactive CD8+ T cells from a mixed lymphocyte reaction culture, collected before transplantation. The subset: CFSE-low proliferating T cells sorted from roughly six-day pre-transplant mixed lymphocyte reaction (GvH or HvG direction). The receptors here all came from a human patient who was an organ donor for intestinal transplantation.

This clone was picked up a small number of times. A much larger clone lies a single base off, so this may be a read error. Other DNA sequences in this sample translate to the same CDR3. The V call is TRBV5-1, the J call TRBJ2-1; D might be TRBD1 or TRBD2, each matching 5 bases. The V and J ends lost 4 bases and 6 bases respectively, with 17 bases between them. The V gene's germline CDR1 is SGHRS and CDR2 YFSETQ. The CDR3 has 15 residues. This chain's CDR3 is CASSPGTLRANEQFF. The CDR3 DNA is TGCGCCAGCAGCCCCGGGACGCTCCGGGCCAATGAGCAGTTCTTC. The entire variable domain, with the rest obtained from reference TRBV5-1 and TRBJ2-1, is as follows: KAGVTQTPRYLIKTRGQQVTLSCSPISGHRSVSWYQQTPGQGLQFLFEYFSETQRNKGNFPGRFSGRQFSNSRSEMNVSTLELGDSALYLCASSPGTLRANEQFFGPGTRLTVL.

The genes are TRBV30 and TRBJ2-5; 8 positions match TRBD2. CDR3 length: 13 residues. V trimming: 5 bases; J trimming: 9 bases; junction bases outside the gene matches: 11. CDR1 GTSNPN and CDR2 SVGIG come from the germline V gene (reference sequence). The CDR3: CAWESGGDEAQYF. The CDR3 DNA follows: TGTGCCTGGGAGAGCGGGGGCGATGAGGCCCAGTACTTC.

This clone is labeled as medium-sized. The V gene is TRBV11-2, the J gene TRBJ2-7; the match to TRBD1 covers 11 bases. The junction had 2 bases not matched to a gene; V was cut back by 1 base and J by 6 bases. Germline CDR1 reads SGHAT; CDR2 reads FQNNGV. CDR3 size: 14 residues. The DNA for the CDR3 is TGTGCCAGCAGCTTAGGGACAGGGGGCTTCGAGCAGTACTTC. Its protein product is CASSLGTGGFEQYF.

The chain is built from TRBV11-3 and TRBJ2-5; D is unresolved. CDR1 is SGHNT and CDR2 is YENEEA in the germline V gene. V was cut by 4 bases and J by 4 bases, with 13 bases left in between. CDR3 length: 14 amino acids. This chain's CDR3 is CASSSLGKSETQYF. CDR3 DNA: TGTGCCAGCAGCTCATTAGGGAAGTCAGAGACCCAGTACTTC.

The gene calls are TRBV11-2 and TRBJ2-7, with TRBD2 as a possible D gene (6 bases). Germline CDR1 SGHAT, CDR2 FQNNGV. CDR3 length equals 13 residues. V was clipped by 5 bases and J by 1 base, with 9 bases between them. In DNA, the CDR3 is TGTGCCAGCAGCCCAGGACTATCCTACGAGCAGTACTTC. It codes for CASSPGLSYEQYF.

The chain is built from TRBV6-8 and TRBJ2-7; a weak D match, TRBD2 (6 bases). The V gene's germline CDR1 is MNHGY and CDR2 SAAAGT. This CDR3 has 17 residues. Trimming left V 3 bases short and J 7 bases short, with 25 bases between. CDR3 region: CASSYGRDGTSVGEQYF. The DNA of the CDR3 is TGTGCCAGCAGTTATGGGCGGGACGGGACGTCCGTTGGGGAGCAGTACTTC.

The V gene is TRBV12-5, the J gene TRBJ2-1; D gene uncertain. V was clipped by 7 bases and J by 1 base, with 11 bases between them. CDR3 length: 14 amino acids. Germline V gives CDR1 LGHNT, CDR2 FRNRAP. The CDR3 protein is CASAHSRSYNEQFF. CDR3 nucleotides: TGTGCTAGTGCCCACTCGCGATCCTACAATGAGCAGTTCTTC.

In this sample, this clone turned up a few times. For the CDR3, the DNA is TGTGCCAGCACCCAGAGTGGGGGGCGCGGGCACGAGCAGTACTTC. It translates to CASTQSGGRGHEQYF. The V call is TRBV7-9, the J call TRBJ2-7; D tentatively fits TRBD1 or TRBD2 (6 bases each). The CDR3 is made up of 15 amino acids. V dropped 7 bases and J dropped 5 bases, with 21 bases sitting between them. CDR1 is SEHNR, CDR2 FQNEAQ, per germline (reference sequence).

The chain uses TRBV19 and TRBJ1-1; D is undetermined. The CDR3 runs 13 residues. The V and J ends lost 1 base and 3 bases respectively, with 6 bases between them. CDR1 is LNHDA, CDR2 SQIVND, per germline (reference sequence). The CDR3 spells CASSIGVDTEAFF. The CDR3 bases are TGTGCCAGTAGTATAGGAGTAGACACTGAAGCTTTCTTT.

V is TRBV6-9 and J is TRBJ1-1; D is perhaps TRBD1 (5 bases). The CDR3 is 11 residues long. Deletions cut 2 bases from V and 7 bases from J, with 5 bases between. CDR1 and CDR2 (germline): MNHGY, SVAAGI. CDR3 nucleotide sequence: TGTGCCAGCAGTTATACAGGTGAAGCTTTCTTT. Encoded protein: CASSYTGEAFF.

The J gene is TRBJ1-1, the V gene TRBV6-1; a weak D match, TRBD1 (5 bases). V was cut by 5 bases and J by 4 bases, with 11 bases left in between. There are 13 residues in the CDR3. In germline, CDR1 is MNHNS, CDR2 SASEGT. The CDR3 region has the DNA TGTGCCAGCAGTCGAGGGGTTATCACTGAAGCTTTCTTT. This translates into CASSRGVITEAFF.

A note on this clone: A much more abundant neighbour one base away suggests this may be a read error. In the same sample, other DNA sequences code for this CDR3. The rearrangement links TRBV4-1 to TRBJ2-1; 10 nucleotides align to TRBD2. CDR1 and CDR2 (germline): MGHRA, YSYEKL. There are 15 residues in the CDR3. Unmatched junction bases numbered 0, after V lost 0 bases and J lost 4 bases. CDR3 coding DNA: TGCGCCAGCAGCCAAGAAGCGGGGGGGTACAATGAGCAGTTCTTC. Translating gives CASSQEAGGYNEQFF.

This clone was seen a few times. The chain recombines TRBV12-2 with TRBJ1-4; the DNA was not used to check the table's D call, TRBD1. TRBV12-2 counts as a pseudogene. This CDR3 contains 15 residues. CDR3 region: CASRLWYRELEKLFF. CDR3 nucleotides: TGTGCAAGTCGCTTATGGTACAGGGAACTTGAAAAACTGTTTTTT.

This clone was seen a handful of times. The chain joins TRBV13 to TRBJ2-6; the match to TRBD1 covers 8 bases. Germline V gives CDR1 PRHDT, CDR2 FYEKMQ (reference sequence). J was trimmed by 0 bases and V by 5 bases; bases with no gene match: 6. The CDR3 spans 17 residues. Here the CDR3 reads CASSGQGFSSGANVLTF. The CDR3 DNA reads as TGTGCCAGCAGCGGACAGGGCTTTAGCTCTGGGGCCAACGTCCTGACTTTC.

V is TRBV7-8 and J is TRBJ1-5, with D perhaps matching TRBD1 (6 bases). The CDR3 sequence is 19 residues long. CDR1 and CDR2 from the germline V gene are SGHVS and FQNEAQ. The V gene lost 5 bases and the J gene lost 5 bases, with 28 bases spanning the gap. The CDR3 is CASSPSIGTLFLGDQPQHF. In DNA, the CDR3 is TGTGCCAGCAGCCCTTCTATCGGGACACTCTTTTTGGGGGATCAGCCCCAGCATTTT.

V gene TRBV7-9 combines with J gene TRBJ2-4; the match to TRBD2 covers 8 bases. There are 16 residues in the CDR3. Germline V gives CDR1 SEHNR, CDR2 FQNEAQ (reference sequence). V lost 5 bases to trimming and J lost 2 bases; unmatched junction nucleotides: 8. The CDR3 region is CASSLSTSASKNIQYF. The CDR3 DNA reads as TGTGCCAGCAGCCTTTCGACTAGCGCCTCCAAAAACATTCAGTACTTC.

This clone was seen a few times. The chain combines TRBV19 with TRBJ2-1, with TRBD2 matching 11 bases. There are 15 residues in the CDR3. V gave up 7 bases and J gave up 6 bases; unmatched junction bases: 8. Germline values: CDR1 LNHDA, CDR2 SQIVND (reference sequence). CDR3 bases: TGTGCCAGTACTCCGACTAGCGGGACTGTCAATGAGCAGTTCTTC. Translating it yields CASTPTSGTVNEQFF.

The V gene is TRBV19, the J gene TRBJ1-3; possible D gene TRBD1, 6 bases. The V gene lost 6 bases and the J gene lost 0 bases, with 15 bases spanning the gap. The CDR3 length is 16 residues. CDR1 and CDR2 from the germline V gene are LNHDA and SQIVND (reference sequence). CDR3 in amino acids: CASSSRDTASGNTIYF. The CDR3 nucleotides read TGTGCCAGTAGCAGTAGGGACACTGCCTCTGGAAACACCATATATTTT.

The chain couples TRBV10-3 to TRBJ2-7; 7 bases line up with TRBD2. J lost 6 bases, V lost 8 bases, and 13 bases had no gene match. This CDR3 comprises 14 residues. The germline V gene encodes CDR1 ENHRY and CDR2 SYGVKD. CDR3 amino acids: CAIGPDQRDGEQYF. CDR3 nucleotides: TGTGCCATCGGTCCGGACCAGCGGGATGGCGAGCAGTACTTC.

The chain combines TRBV27 with TRBJ2-7; D is possibly TRBD2 (6 bases). CDR1 and CDR2 from the germline V gene are MNHEY and SMNVEV (reference sequence). V was shortened by 5 bases and J by 6 bases, with 23 bases between the two germline ends. The CDR3 has 16 amino acids. As DNA, the CDR3 is TGTGCCAGCAGTCCCCATTGTGGGGACTGGAACTGCGAGCAGTACTTC. Translation: CASSPHCGDWNCEQYF.

On this clone itself: A far more abundant clone sits one base away, making this likely a read error. Other DNA sequences of this sample code for an identical CDR3. The V gene is TRBV7-9, the J gene TRBJ1-5; no clear D. V lost 8 bases, J lost 5 bases, and 7 bases lay in between. CDR3 length: 11 residues. Germline CDR1 SEHNR, CDR2 FQNEAQ (reference sequence). CDR3 bases: TGTGCCAGCGGCAGAGATCAGCCCCAGCATTTT. Residues: CASGRDQPQHF.

This clone was seen a handful of times. A much larger clone lies one base from this, so it may be a read error. This chain connects TRBV4-2 to TRBJ1-4, with TRBD1 identical over 7 bases. CDR3 length equals 14 residues. After removal of 2 bases from V and 3 bases from J, the junction contained 0 bases not matched to a gene. The germline gives CDR1 LGHNA, CDR2 YNFKEQ. DNA of the CDR3: TGTGCCAGCAGCCAAACAGGGGCTAATGAAAAACTGTTTTTT. Protein product: CASSQTGANEKLFF.

By frequency in the sample, this clone is medium-sized (0.01 to 0.1%). The chain couples TRBV9 to TRBJ1-4, with 10 bases aligning to TRBD1. V lost 3 bases, J lost 7 bases, and 9 bases stayed unmatched. This CDR3 is 16 amino acids long. Germline V lookup: CDR1 SGDLS, CDR2 YYNGEE. The CDR3 spells CASSAGTGEMGEKLFF. DNA for the CDR3: TGTGCCAGCAGCGCCGGGACAGGGGAAATGGGTGAAAAACTGTTTTTT. Combining the CDR3 with reference TRBV9 and TRBJ1-4 gives the whole variable domain DSGVTQTPKHLITATGQRVTLRCSPRSGDLSVYWYQQSLDQGLQFLIQYYNGEERAKGNILERFSAQQFPDLHSELNLSSLELGDSALYFCASSAGTGEMGEKLFFGSGTQLSVL.

Note on this clone: It is likely a read error: a sequence one base away is far more abundant. The chain recombines TRBV19 with TRBJ2-2; the D gene is possibly TRBD2 (6 bases). The CDR3 extends over 15 amino acids. Germline values: CDR1 LNHDA, CDR2 SQIVND (reference sequence). CDR3 DNA: TGTGCCAGTAGTATTGGAGGGACGAACACCGGGGAGCTGGTTTTT. This codes for CASSIGGTNTGELVF.